This T cell receptor beta chain was documented in a study of vaccination and CD4 T cells after COVID-19. The overall study: The BNT162b2 or mRNA-1273 vaccine was given to participants in two doses. Diagnosis preceded the drawing of post-COVID samples by a median around 100 days (range 35 to 161).

The CDR3 spans 15 residues. The germline gives CDR1 MNHNS, CDR2 SASEGT. V was trimmed by 3 bases and J by 4 bases, leaving 16 bases between them. Treatment reported: approximately 9-day PBMC culture with coronavirus spike peptide pools or control peptides (ViraFEST assay). PBMCs, plated at roughly 2 million per well, were grown in the presence of around 10 IU/ml IL-2 and about 10 ug/ml peptide pools. As to this clonotype: Its antigen is not known.

Sequencing of cultured CD4+ T cell DNA used the Oncomine TCR Beta short-read assay. TCRdb fed the PCR reads into MiXCR, producing one record per CDR3 protein. Seen here are about 15,000 distinct CDR3 sequences, more than 25% observed once, and the top ten hold about 24%. Material for sequencing was cultured CD4+ T cells from blood. The genes are TRBV6-1 and TRBJ2-7; possibly TRBD1 or TRBD2 for D (6 bases each). The TCR comes from a human donor with COVID-19. Written as DNA, the CDR3 is TGTGCCAGCAGTGACCCCAAAGGGGGGCTATACGAGCAGTACTTC. This sequence encodes CASSDPKGGLYEQYF.